This is a list of T cell receptor beta chains from one sample in a study of T cells after yellow fever vaccination. TCRdb redid the calling of the 5' RACE reads with MiXCR, one entry per CDR3 protein. The profile shows 200,000 to 300,000 distinct CDR3 sequences, less than 7.5% of them singletons. Specimen: CD4+ T cells sorted from PBMCs, collected on the day of the yellow fever booster vaccination. Receptors were obtained from a man aged 25-45 years who received the YFV17D yellow fever vaccine. Both conserved end residues are part of each CDR3.

j_call v_call cdr3_aa
TRBJ1-1 TRBV20-1 CSARAPGGGNTEAFF
TRBJ2-1 TRBV20-1 CSARDYREWSYNEQFF
TRBJ2-7 TRBV6-5 CASSYSPTVTYEQYF
TRBJ1-5 TRBV7-9 CASSTTGVSNQPQHF
TRBJ2-7 TRBV6-5 CASKGGIRYEQYF
TRBJ1-2 TRBV6-2/TRBV6-3 CASKPGPRGYTF
TRBJ1-1 TRBV19 CASNPTGVVEAFF
TRBJ2-4 TRBV27 CASSLGRQGSIRGNIQYF
TRBJ2-5 TRBV24-1 CATSQTGETQYF
TRBJ2-1 TRBV11-3 CASSLAGERVNEQFF
TRBJ1-1 TRBV30 CAWIQNFRGTEAFF
TRBJ2-1 TRBV20-1 CSAITSGRLFSYNEQFF
TRBJ2-7 TRBV12-5 CASATLREAYEQYF
TRBJ2-5 TRBV7-8 CASSLIGQGTQYF
TRBJ2-2 TRBV4-3 CASSQDFSPGRSAGELFF
TRBJ2-3 TRBV7-8 CASSLRRYGGLAFGTQYF
TRBJ2-3 TRBV4-3 CASSQEPRTSGRTDTQYF
TRBJ1-5 TRBV9 CASSVGGNNQPQHF
TRBJ2-5 TRBV5-1 CASSLEGLGKTQYF
TRBJ2-7 TRBV20-1 CSASQGAKNEQYF
TRBJ1-6 TRBV10-3 CAISEGGQGASPLHF
TRBJ2-7 TRBV20-1 CSAPPAGVPYEQYF
TRBJ2-1 TRBV18 CASSPPGLAGSYNEQFF
TRBJ2-2 TRBV12-3/TRBV12-4 CASSFRRLAEGGELFF
TRBJ2-7 TRBV7-2 CASSNGPSDAYEQYF
TRBJ2-5 TRBV5-8 CASTNTKRGAQETQYF
TRBJ2-7 TRBV14 CASSYRGGSIYEQYF
TRBJ2-5 TRBV5-1 CALSRDTQETQYF
TRBJ2-2 TRBV4-3 CASSRGQINTGELFF
TRBJ2-7 TRBV20-1 CSAPGLPSYEQYF
TRBJ2-5 TRBV28 CASSLRGQAQRTQYF
TRBJ2-1 TRBV7-2 CASSLAREYNEQFF
TRBJ1-5 TRBV12-3/TRBV12-4 CASSLAVPSNQPQHF
TRBJ2-1 TRBV20-1 CSARQGSNLQEQFF
TRBJ1-2 TRBV5-1 CASSSYQGAGYTF
TRBJ1-4 TRBV5-1 CASSLAGRTDEKLFF
TRBJ2-3 TRBV10-3 CASRRGRDTDTQYF
TRBJ2-2 TRBV27 CASSPRLVLAGELFF
TRBJ2-1 TRBV5-1 CASRAVLGPVRDNYNEQFF
TRBJ2-5 TRBV5-4 CASSLAEIAGKRETQYF
TRBJ2-7 TRBV7-9 CASTPTGASYEQYF
TRBJ2-1 TRBV3-1 CASSHRAYNEQFF